This T cell receptor (beta chain) appears in the sequencing data of a study of T cells in Graves' hyperthyroidism and ophthalmopathy. Study results and limitations: Blood also carried most thyroid clonotypes expanded above 0.001.

Germline lookup yields CDR1 SEHNR and CDR2 FQNEAQ (reference sequence). This CDR3 has 15 residues. The V end lost 2 bases, the J end lost 3 bases, and 14 bases lay between the germline ends. Notes on this clonotype: As yet, its antigen is unknown.

RNA transcripts yielded amplified TCR beta CDR3 regions. The TCR CDR3 was amplified in a first-round RT-PCR using the HTBI primer set. TCRdb re-analysed the multiplex PCR reads in MiXCR, keeping a single row per CDR3 protein. In the table there are 660,000 or so distinct CDR3 sequences, 45% of which are singletons. The sequenced sample was peripheral blood or thyroid tissue (not recorded which). This chain links TRBV7-9 with TRBJ2-7, with TRBD1 as a possible D gene (6 bases). This TCR was sampled from an adult man with Graves' disease, either hyperthyroidism or ophthalmopathy (not recorded which). The CDR3 sequence: CASSLWGQGDYEQYF. The DNA for the CDR3 is TGTGCCAGCAGCTTATGGGGGCAGGGCGACTACGAGCAGTACTTC.